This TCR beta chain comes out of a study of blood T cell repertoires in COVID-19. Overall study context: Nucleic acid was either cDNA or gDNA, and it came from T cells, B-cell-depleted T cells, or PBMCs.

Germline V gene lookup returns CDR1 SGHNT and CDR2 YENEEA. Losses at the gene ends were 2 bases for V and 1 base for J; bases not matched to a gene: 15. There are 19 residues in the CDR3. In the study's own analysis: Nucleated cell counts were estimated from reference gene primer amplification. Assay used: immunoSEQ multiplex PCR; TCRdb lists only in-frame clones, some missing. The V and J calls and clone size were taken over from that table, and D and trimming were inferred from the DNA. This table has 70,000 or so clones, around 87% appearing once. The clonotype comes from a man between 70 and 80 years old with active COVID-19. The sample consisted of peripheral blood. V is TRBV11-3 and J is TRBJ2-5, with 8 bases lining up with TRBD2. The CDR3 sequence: CASSLWTPVTSGPQETQYF. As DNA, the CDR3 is TGTGCCAGCAGCTTATGGACCCCGGTTACTAGCGGCCCCCAAGAGACCCAGTACTTC.